These 22 T cell receptor beta chains originate from one sample sequenced in a study of cytomegalovirus exposure and HLA in healthy donors. In the PCR, 60 Vbeta and 13 Jbeta primers were used. Sequencing was performed with immunoSEQ multiplex PCR; in TCRdb, only in-frame clones are kept and a portion is missing. The sample shows more than 50,000 clones, roughly 74% of them seen only once. The sample was PBMCs. Source of these receptors: a woman aged 40-49 years in good health and CMV-seropositive.

On this clone: Germline and junction disagree at one end, which may indicate a read error. This rearrangement joins TRBV28 to TRBJ2-6; D is perhaps TRBD2 (7 bases). This CDR3 is built from 20 residues. Germline loops: CDR1 MDHEN, CDR2 SYDVKM. The CDR3 DNA sequence: TGTGCCAGCAGCCCCTCAGGATTATGGGCGGTCGAGGCGGGGGCCAACGTCCTGATTTTC. Translating it yields CASSPSGLWAVEAGANVLIF.

This clone was recorded at least ten times. The rearrangement links TRBV6-6 to TRBJ1-1, with 7 bases matching TRBD1. V lost 7 bases, J lost 1 base, and 6 bases stayed unmatched. Looked up from germline, CDR1 is MNHNY and CDR2 is SVGAGI (reference sequence). The CDR3 extends over 14 amino acids. The CDR3 sequence: CASKRQGANTEAFF. Here the CDR3 DNA reads TGTGCCAGCAAAAGACAGGGAGCGAACACTGAAGCTTTCTTT.

V and J are TRBV28 and TRBJ2-2; the match to TRBD1 covers 7 bases. This CDR3 spans 15 amino acids. J was trimmed by 4 bases and V by 4 bases; bases with no gene match: 6. CDR1 MDHEN and CDR2 SYDVKM come from the germline V gene. As DNA, the CDR3 is TGTGCCAGCAGTTCGTACGACAGGGTCACCGGGGAGCTGTTTTTT. Translated, it gives CASSSYDRVTGELFF.

V and J are TRBV6-5 and TRBJ2-1; 9 bases line up with TRBD2. Trimming removed 5 bases from V and 5 bases from J; junction bases left unmatched: 4. The germline CDR1 and CDR2 sequences are MNHEY and SVGAGI. The CDR3 spans 14 residues. The CDR3 bases are TGTGCCAGCAGTCCGGCGGGGGGGCACAATGAGCAGTTCTTC. Translating gives CASSPAGGHNEQFF.

This chain links TRBV27 with TRBJ1-5; 8 bases are a match to TRBD1. Germline V CDR1 and CDR2: MNHEY, SMNVEV (reference sequence). With 5 bases clipped from V and 7 bases from J, the junction kept 7 bases outside the gene matches. The CDR3 has 14 residues. The CDR3 bases are TGTGCCAGCAGTCCGACAGGGACAGGCCAGCCCCAGCATTTT. It translates to CASSPTGTGQPQHF.

V gene TRBV10-3 combines with J gene TRBJ1-4, with D unclear. The CDR3 has 14 amino acids. V lost 2 bases, J lost 3 bases, and 7 bases lay in between. Looked up from germline, CDR1 is ENHRY and CDR2 is SYGVKD. The CDR3 is CAISEMQSNEKLFF. The CDR3 DNA reads as TGTGCCATCAGTGAGATGCAGTCTAATGAAAAACTGTTTTTT.

This rearrangement joins TRBV5-1 to TRBJ1-2, with D uncertain. CDR1 is SGHRS and CDR2 is YFSETQ in the germline V gene. The CDR3 is made up of 13 amino acids. V lost 4 bases and J 6 bases, leaving 13 bases between the germline ends. DNA for the CDR3: TGCGCCAGCAGCCCCCCGTGGGAGAATGGCTACACCTTC. Translation gives CASSPPWENGYTF.

The rearrangement uses TRBV27 and TRBJ2-7; D is perhaps TRBD1 (6 bases). CDR1 is MNHEY and CDR2 is SMNVEV in the germline V gene (reference sequence). This CDR3 is 13 amino acids long. V dropped 5 bases and J dropped 6 bases, with 14 bases sitting between them. As DNA, the CDR3 is TGTGCCAGCAGTCCGGCCACAGGGAGCGAGCAGTACTTC. It translates to CASSPATGSEQYF.

This clone was counted a few times. V usage is TRBV2 and J usage is TRBJ1-1; a weak D match, TRBD1 (6 bases). Deletions cut 7 bases from V and 0 bases from J, with 15 bases between. The CDR3 runs 15 residues. The V gene's germline CDR1 is SNHLY and CDR2 FYNNEI. The CDR3 loop reads CASNDPGTLNTEAFF. The CDR3 DNA reads as TGTGCCAGCAACGACCCCGGGACATTGAACACTGAAGCTTTCTTT.

This clone was seen only a few times. The chain links TRBV27 to TRBJ2-7, with a possible D match to TRBD2 (7 bases). V lost 5 bases, J lost 1 base, and 15 bases lay in between. CDR3 length equals 15 residues. In germline, CDR1 is MNHEY, CDR2 SMNVEV (reference sequence). The CDR3 loop reads CASSGGGQPSYEQYF. CDR3 DNA sequence: TGTGCCAGCAGTGGGGGGGGGCAACCTTCCTACGAGCAGTACTTC.

V and J are TRBV30 and TRBJ2-2; D is possibly TRBD1 (6 bases). V lost 5 bases and J lost 2, with 9 bases in between. The germline V gene has CDR1 GTSNPN and CDR2 SVGIG (reference sequence). CDR3 size: 13 residues. The CDR3 protein is CAWGRGNTGELFF. DNA of the CDR3: TGTGCCTGGGGCAGGGGAAACACCGGGGAGCTGTTTTTT.

V gene TRBV4-1 combines with J gene TRBJ2-2; 8 positions match TRBD1. This CDR3 region has 14 residues. V was clipped by 6 bases and J by 4 bases; unmatched bases: 4. The germline CDR1 and CDR2 sequences are MGHRA and YSYEKL. The CDR3 DNA sequence: TGCGCCAGCAGTCAGGGGGCAGGCACCGGGGAGCTGTTTTTT. Protein: CASSQGAGTGELFF.

The chain joins TRBV7-9 to TRBJ2-3; 7 nucleotides line up with TRBD1. Germline assignment: CDR1 SEHNR and CDR2 FQNEAQ (reference sequence). V was clipped by 5 bases and J by 1 base; unmatched bases: 6. The CDR3 runs 15 residues. In nucleotides, the CDR3 is TGTGCCAGCAGCACCTGGGACAGCCGCACAGATACGCAGTATTTT. It yields the protein CASSTWDSRTDTQYF.

The rearrangement links TRBV2 to TRBJ1-1, with TRBD1 matching over 7 bases. Germline V CDR1 and CDR2: SNHLY, FYNNEI. The CDR3 is 12 amino acids. The V gene end was trimmed by 6 bases and the J gene end by 4 bases; junction bases not matched to a gene: 2. The CDR3 coding sequence is TGTGCCAGCAGGAGGGACAGCACTGAAGCTTTCTTT. It translates to CASRRDSTEAFF. Complete variable domain (other parts from reference TRBV2 and TRBJ1-1): EPEVTQTPSHQVTQMGQEVILRCVPISNHLYFYWYRQILGQKVEFLVSFYNNEISEKSEIFDDQFSVERPDGSNFTLKIRSTKLEDSAMYFCASRRDSTEAFFGQGTRLTVV.

A few counts support this clone. The chain is built from TRBV6-5 and TRBJ2-1; TRBD2 aligns across 14 bases. V was clipped by 6 bases and J by 10 bases; unmatched bases: 8. This CDR3 contains 15 residues. The germline CDR1 and CDR2 sequences are MNHEY and SVGAGI. Written as DNA, the CDR3 is TGTGCCAGCAGGGTCGGACTAGCGGGGGGTAGGGAGCAGTTCTTC. It is translated as CASRVGLAGGREQFF.

This clone occurred once. The chain has TRBV18 and TRBJ1-4, with a tentative D call TRBD1 (5 bases). CDR1 and CDR2 (germline): KGHSH, LQKENI. Trimming removed 6 bases from V and 8 bases from J, with 25 bases in between. This CDR3 has 17 residues. CDR3 loop: CASSLGGTTASGEKLFF. The CDR3 DNA follows: TGTGCCAGCTCCCTCGGGGGGACTACCGCTTCTGGCGAAAAACTGTTTTTT. The whole variable domain, filled in from reference TRBV18 and TRBJ1-4, reads NAGVMQNPRHLVRRRGQEARLRCSPMKGHSHVYWYRQLPEEGLKFMVYLQKENIIDESGMPKERFSAEFPKEGPSILRIQQVVRGDSAAYFCASSLGGTTASGEKLFFGSGTQLSVL.

The chain joins TRBV5-1 to TRBJ1-1, with D maybe TRBD1 (5 bases). Per germline, CDR1 SGHRS and CDR2 YFSETQ. Trimming took 0 bases from V and 0 from J, leaving 9 bases between them. There are 15 residues in the CDR3. The CDR3 spells CASSLGQGMNTEAFF. CDR3 coding DNA: TGCGCCAGCAGCTTGGGGCAGGGAATGAACACTGAAGCTTTCTTT.

To note about this clone: Other DNA variants within this sample encode the same CDR3. For the CDR3, the DNA is TGTGCCAGCACAGGGGGGCGGTTCACGGCCCTCCACTTT. Its protein is CASTGGRFTALHF. V is TRBV18 and J is TRBJ1-6; TRBD1 agrees at 8 bases. With 8 bases clipped from V and 14 bases from J, the junction kept 11 bases outside the gene matches. The CDR3 spans 13 residues. The germline V gene encodes CDR1 KGHSH and CDR2 LQKENI.

CDR3 region: CASSRTGGRLGNTEAFF. The CDR3 nucleotides are TGTGCCAGCAGTCGTACAGGGGGCAGATTAGGGAACACTGAAGCTTTCTTT. The chain links TRBV2 to TRBJ1-1; 9 positions agree with TRBD1. V shed 5 bases and J 1 base; nucleotides not matched to a gene: 11. The CDR3 is made up of 17 amino acids. Germline values: CDR1 SNHLY, CDR2 FYNNEI.

The chain joins TRBV7-9 to TRBJ1-1; 10 nucleotides agree with TRBD1. CDR1 is SEHNR and CDR2 is FQNEAQ in the germline V gene (reference sequence). The CDR3 has 18 amino acids. V lost 1 base and J lost 0; bases outside the gene matches: 8. The CDR3 DNA sequence: TGTGCCAGCAGCTTAGAGTGGACAGGGGGGCTTATGAACACTGAAGCTTTCTTT. Translating gives CASSLEWTGGLMNTEAFF.

This clone is deemed large. This chain connects TRBV4-1 to TRBJ1-2; the D gene is possibly TRBD1 (5 bases). V shed 0 bases and J shed 8 bases, with 10 bases lying between them. CDR1 MGHRA and CDR2 YSYEKL come from the germline V gene. This CDR3 has 13 amino acids. This chain's CDR3 is CASSQDLGHGYTF. Written as DNA, the CDR3 is TGCGCCAGCAGCCAAGATTTGGGGCACGGCTACACCTTC.

V and J are TRBV6-1 and TRBJ2-7, with D hard to call. The CDR3 contains 14 residues. The germline V gene encodes CDR1 MNHNS and CDR2 SASEGT. V was clipped by 8 bases and J by 0 bases, with 14 bases between them. This CDR3 reads CASLERPGSYEQYF. The DNA of the CDR3 is TGTGCCAGCCTAGAGAGGCCGGGCTCCTACGAGCAGTACTTC.